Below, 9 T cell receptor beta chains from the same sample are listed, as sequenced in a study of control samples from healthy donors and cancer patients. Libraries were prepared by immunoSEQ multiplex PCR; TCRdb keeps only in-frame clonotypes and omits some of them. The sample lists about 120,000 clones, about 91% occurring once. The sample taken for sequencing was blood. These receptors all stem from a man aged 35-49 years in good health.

The CDR3 bases are TGTGCCAGCTCACCAGGACAGGGCGAGCAGTACTTC. Protein product: CASSPGQGEQYF. The J gene is TRBJ2-7, the V gene TRBV18, with 8 bases that match TRBD1. With 2 bases clipped from V and 6 bases from J, the junction kept 0 bases outside the gene matches. Germline CDR1 is KGHSH and CDR2 is LQKENI. The CDR3 sequence is 12 residues long.

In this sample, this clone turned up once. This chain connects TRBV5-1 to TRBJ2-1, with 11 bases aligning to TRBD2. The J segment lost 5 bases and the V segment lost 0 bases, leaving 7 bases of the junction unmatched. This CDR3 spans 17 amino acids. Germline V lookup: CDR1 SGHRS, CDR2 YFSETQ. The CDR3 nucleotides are TGCGCCAGCAGCTTGGTCCCCACTAGCGGGGGTCACAATGAGCAGTTCTTC. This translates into CASSLVPTSGGHNEQFF. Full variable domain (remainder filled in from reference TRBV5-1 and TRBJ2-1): KAGVTQTPRYLIKTRGQQVTLSCSPISGHRSVSWYQQTPGQGLQFLFEYFSETQRNKGNFPGRFSGRQFSNSRSEMNVSTLELGDSALYLCASSLVPTSGGHNEQFFGPGTRLTVL.

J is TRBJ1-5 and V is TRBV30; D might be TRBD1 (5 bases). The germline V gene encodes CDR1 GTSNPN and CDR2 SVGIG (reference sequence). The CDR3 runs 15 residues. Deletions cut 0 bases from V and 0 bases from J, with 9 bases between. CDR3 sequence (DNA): TGTGCCTGGAGTGTAAATCAGGGTAGCAATCAGCCCCAGCATTTT. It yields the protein CAWSVNQGSNQPQHF.

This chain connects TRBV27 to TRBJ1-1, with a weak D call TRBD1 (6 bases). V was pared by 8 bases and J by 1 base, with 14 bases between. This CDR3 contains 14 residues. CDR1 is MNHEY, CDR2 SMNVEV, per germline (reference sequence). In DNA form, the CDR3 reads TGTGCCAGCCGAAGCGGGACACCGAACACTGAAGCTTTCTTT. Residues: CASRSGTPNTEAFF.

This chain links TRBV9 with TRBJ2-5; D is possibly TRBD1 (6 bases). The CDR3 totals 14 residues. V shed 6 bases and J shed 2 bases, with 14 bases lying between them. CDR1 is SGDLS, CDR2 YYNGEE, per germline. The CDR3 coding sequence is TGTGCCAGCAACCCCACAGGGCCACAAGAGACCCAGTACTTC. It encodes CASNPTGPQETQYF. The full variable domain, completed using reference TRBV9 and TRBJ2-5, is DSGVTQTPKHLITATGQRVTLRCSPRSGDLSVYWYQQSLDQGLQFLIQYYNGEERAKGNILERFSAQQFPDLHSELNLSSLELGDSALYFCASNPTGPQETQYFGPGTRLLVL.

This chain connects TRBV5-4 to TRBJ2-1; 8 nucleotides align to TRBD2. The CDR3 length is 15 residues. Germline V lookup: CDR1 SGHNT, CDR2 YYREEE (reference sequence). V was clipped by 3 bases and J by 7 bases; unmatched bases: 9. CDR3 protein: CASSSAGRGGNEQFF. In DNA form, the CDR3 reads TGTGCCAGCAGCTCGGCTGGGCGCGGGGGGAATGAGCAGTTCTTC. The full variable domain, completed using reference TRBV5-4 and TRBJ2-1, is ETGVTQSPTHLIKTRGQQVTLRCSSQSGHNTVSWYQQALGQGPQFIFQYYREEENGRGNFPPRFSGLQFPNYSSELNVNALELDDSALYLCASSSAGRGGNEQFFGPGTRLTVL.

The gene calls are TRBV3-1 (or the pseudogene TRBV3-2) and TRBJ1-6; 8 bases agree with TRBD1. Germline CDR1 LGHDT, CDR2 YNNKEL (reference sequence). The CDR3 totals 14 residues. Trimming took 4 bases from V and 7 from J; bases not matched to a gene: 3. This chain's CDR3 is CASSRGQGNSPLHF. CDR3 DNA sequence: TGTGCCAGCAGCCGAGGACAGGGCAATTCACCCCTCCACTTT.

The CDR3 sequence is CASSVGTGGSNQPQHF. CDR3 sequence (DNA): TGTGCCAGCAGCGTAGGGACAGGGGGAAGCAATCAGCCCCAGCATTTT. The rearrangement links TRBV9 to TRBJ1-5, with 10 positions matching TRBD1. CDR3 length: 16 amino acids. In germline, CDR1 is SGDLS, CDR2 YYNGEE. V lost 0 bases to trimming and J lost 1 base; unmatched junction nucleotides: 1.

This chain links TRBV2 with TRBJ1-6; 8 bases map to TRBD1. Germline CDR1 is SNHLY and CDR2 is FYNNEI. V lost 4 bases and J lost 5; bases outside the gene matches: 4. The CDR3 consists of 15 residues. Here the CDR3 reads CASSGRGRDNSPLHF. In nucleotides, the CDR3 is TGTGCCAGCAGTGGCAGGGGGCGAGATAATTCACCCCTCCACTTT.